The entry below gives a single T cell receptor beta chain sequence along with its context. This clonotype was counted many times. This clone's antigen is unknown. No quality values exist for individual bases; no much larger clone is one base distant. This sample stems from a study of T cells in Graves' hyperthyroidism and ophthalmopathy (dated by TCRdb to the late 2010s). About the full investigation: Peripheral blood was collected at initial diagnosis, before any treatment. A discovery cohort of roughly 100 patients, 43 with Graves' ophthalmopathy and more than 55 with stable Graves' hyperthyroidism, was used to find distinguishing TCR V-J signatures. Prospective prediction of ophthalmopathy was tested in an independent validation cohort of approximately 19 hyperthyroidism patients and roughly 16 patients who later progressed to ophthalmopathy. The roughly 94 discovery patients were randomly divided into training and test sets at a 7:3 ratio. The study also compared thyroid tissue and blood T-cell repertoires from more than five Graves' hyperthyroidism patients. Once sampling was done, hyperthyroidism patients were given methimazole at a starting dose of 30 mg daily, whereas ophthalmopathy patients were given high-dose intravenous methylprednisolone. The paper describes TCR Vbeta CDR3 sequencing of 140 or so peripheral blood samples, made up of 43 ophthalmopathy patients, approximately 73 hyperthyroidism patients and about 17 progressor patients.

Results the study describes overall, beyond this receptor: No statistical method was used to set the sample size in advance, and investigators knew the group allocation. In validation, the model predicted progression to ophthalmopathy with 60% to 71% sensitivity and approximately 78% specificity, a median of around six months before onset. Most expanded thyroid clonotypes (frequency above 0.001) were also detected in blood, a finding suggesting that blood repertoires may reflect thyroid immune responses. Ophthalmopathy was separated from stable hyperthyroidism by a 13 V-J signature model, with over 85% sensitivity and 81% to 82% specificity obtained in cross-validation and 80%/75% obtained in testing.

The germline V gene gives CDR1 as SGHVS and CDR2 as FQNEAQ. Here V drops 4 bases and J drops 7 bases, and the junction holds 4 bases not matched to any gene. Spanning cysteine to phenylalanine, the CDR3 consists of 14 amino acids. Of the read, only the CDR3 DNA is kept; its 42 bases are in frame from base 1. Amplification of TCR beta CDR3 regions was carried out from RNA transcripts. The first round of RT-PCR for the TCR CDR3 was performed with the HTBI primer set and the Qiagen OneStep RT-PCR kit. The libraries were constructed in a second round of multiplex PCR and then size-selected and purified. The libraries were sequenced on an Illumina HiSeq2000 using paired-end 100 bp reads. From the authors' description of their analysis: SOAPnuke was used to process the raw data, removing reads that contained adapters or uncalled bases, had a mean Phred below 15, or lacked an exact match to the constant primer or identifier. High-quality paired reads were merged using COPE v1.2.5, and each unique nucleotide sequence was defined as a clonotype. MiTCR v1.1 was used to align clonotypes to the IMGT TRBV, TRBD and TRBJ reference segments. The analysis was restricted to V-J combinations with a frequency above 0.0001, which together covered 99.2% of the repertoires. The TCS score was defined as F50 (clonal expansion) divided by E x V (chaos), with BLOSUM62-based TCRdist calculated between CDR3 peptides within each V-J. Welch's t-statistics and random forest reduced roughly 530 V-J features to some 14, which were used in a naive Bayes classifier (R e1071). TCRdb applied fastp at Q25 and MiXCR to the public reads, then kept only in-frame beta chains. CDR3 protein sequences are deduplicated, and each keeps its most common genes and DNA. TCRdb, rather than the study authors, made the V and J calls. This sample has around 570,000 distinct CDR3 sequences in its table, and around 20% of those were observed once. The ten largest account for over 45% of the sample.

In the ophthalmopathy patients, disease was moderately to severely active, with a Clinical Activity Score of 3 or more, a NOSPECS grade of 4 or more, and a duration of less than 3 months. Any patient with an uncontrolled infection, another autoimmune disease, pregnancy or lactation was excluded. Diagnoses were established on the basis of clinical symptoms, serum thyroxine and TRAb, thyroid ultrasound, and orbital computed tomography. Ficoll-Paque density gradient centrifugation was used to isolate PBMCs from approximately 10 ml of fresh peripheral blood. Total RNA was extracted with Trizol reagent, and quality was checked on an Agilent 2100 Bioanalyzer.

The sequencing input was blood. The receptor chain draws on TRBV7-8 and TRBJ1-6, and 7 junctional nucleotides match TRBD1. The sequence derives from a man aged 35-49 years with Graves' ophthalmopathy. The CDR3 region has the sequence CASSSGTANSPLHF. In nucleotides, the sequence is TGTGCCAGCAGCTCAGGGACAGCCAATTCACCCCTCCACTTT.